The clone carrying this T cell receptor beta chain was observed a handful of times. Its antigen is not identified. The protocol was immunoSEQ multiplex PCR, while the TCRdb copy is restricted to in-frame clones and leaves out a portion. The repertoire holds about 93,000 clones, with just under 90% as singletons. The germline gives CDR1 MDHEN, CDR2 SYDVKM. The CDR3 runs to 16 residues. V gave up 6 bases and J gave up 0 bases, with 18 bases separating them. The sample belongs to a study of T cell responses to AZD1222 COVID-19 vaccine. General study findings and limits: Two AZD1222 doses significantly raised spike-specific TCR breadth and depth over controls. Only a handful of AZD1222 recipients, more than 5 in all, had baseline seropositivity.

This sample comprised peripheral blood, obtained on day 0 of MenACWY control vaccination. This sequence originates from an adult in good health. J is TRBJ2-7 and V is TRBV28; D might be TRBD1 or TRBD2, each matching 6 bases. The CDR3 is CASSPAAGHHSYEQYF. CDR3 DNA sequence: TGTGCCAGCAGCCCCGCCGCGGGACACCACTCCTACGAGCAGTACTTC.